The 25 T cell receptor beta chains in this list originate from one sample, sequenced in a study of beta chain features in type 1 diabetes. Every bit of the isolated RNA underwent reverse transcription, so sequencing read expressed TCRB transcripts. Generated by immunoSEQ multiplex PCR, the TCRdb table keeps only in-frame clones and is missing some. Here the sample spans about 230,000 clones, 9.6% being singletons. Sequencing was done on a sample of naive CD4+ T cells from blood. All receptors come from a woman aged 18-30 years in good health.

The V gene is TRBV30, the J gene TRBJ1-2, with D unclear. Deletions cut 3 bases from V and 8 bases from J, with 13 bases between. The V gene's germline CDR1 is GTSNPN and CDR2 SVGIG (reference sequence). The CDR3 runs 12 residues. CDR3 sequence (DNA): TGTGCCTGGAGCTGGAGGGCGGGCGGCTACACCTTC. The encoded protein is CAWSWRAGGYTF.

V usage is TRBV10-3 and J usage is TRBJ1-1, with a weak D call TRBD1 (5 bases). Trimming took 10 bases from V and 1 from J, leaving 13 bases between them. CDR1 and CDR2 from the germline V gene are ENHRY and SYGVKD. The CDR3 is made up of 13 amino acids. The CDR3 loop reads CATLLGPNTEAFF. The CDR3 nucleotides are TGTGCCACCTTACTGGGGCCGAACACTGAAGCTTTCTTT.

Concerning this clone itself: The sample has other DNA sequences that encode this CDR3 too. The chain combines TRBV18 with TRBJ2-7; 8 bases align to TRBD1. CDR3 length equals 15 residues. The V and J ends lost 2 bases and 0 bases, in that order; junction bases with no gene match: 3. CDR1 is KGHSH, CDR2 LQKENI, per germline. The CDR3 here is CASSPRDRSSYEQYF. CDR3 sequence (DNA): TGTGCCAGCTCACCAAGGGACAGGAGCTCCTACGAGCAGTACTTC.

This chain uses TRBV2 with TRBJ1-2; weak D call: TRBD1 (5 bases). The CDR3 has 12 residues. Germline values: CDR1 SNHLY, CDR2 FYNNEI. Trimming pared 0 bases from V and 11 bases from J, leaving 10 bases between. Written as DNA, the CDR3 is TGTGCCAGCAGTGAAGCGGACAAGGGATACACCTTC. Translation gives CASSEADKGYTF.

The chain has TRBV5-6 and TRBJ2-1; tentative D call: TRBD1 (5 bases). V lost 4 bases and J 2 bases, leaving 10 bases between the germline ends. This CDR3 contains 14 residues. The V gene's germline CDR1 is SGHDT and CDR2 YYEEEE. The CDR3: CASSRGAAYNEQFF. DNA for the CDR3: TGTGCCAGCAGCCGTGGGGCGGCCTACAATGAGCAGTTCTTC.

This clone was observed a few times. The CDR3 nucleotides are TGTGCCAGCAACCCAGGGGTGGAAACCGGGGAGCTGTTTTTT. Residues: CASNPGVETGELFF. This chain uses TRBV6-6 with TRBJ2-2; the D gene is possibly TRBD1 (6 bases). V was clipped by 7 bases and J by 5 bases, with 14 bases between them. Germline assignment: CDR1 MNHNY and CDR2 SVGAGI (reference sequence). This CDR3 has 14 residues.

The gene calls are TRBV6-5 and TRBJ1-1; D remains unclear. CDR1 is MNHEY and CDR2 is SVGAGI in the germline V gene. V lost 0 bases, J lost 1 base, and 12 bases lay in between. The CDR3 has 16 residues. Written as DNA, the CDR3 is TGTGCCAGCAGTTACTCGGGCGGGTTAAGGAACACTGAAGCTTTCTTT. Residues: CASSYSGGLRNTEAFF.

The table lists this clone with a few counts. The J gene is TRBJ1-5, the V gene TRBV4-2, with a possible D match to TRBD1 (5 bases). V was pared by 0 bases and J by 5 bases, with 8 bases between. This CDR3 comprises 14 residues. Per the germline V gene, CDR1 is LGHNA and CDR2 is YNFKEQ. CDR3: CASSQDAGDQPQHF. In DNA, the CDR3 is TGTGCCAGCAGCCAAGACGCGGGGGATCAGCCCCAGCATTTT.

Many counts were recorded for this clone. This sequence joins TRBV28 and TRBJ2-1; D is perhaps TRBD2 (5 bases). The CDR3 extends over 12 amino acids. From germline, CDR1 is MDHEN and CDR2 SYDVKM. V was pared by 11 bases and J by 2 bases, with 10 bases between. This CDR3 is CASRATYNEQFF. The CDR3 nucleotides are TGTGCCTCGCGGGCCACCTACAATGAGCAGTTCTTC.

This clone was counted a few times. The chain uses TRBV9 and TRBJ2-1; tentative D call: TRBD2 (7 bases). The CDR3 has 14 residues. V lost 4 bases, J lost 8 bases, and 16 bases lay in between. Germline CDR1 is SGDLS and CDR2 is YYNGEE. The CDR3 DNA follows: TGTGCCAGCAGCCTGGGGGGCGGGGGTGATGAGCAGTTCTTC. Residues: CASSLGGGGDEQFF.

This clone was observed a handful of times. Written as DNA, the CDR3 is TGTGCCAGCGGGCAATCGGCTAACTATGGCTACACCTTC. This codes for CASGQSANYGYTF. V usage is TRBV28 and J usage is TRBJ1-2; the D is unclear. Trimming took off 8 bases at V and 0 bases at J, with 10 bases between the two ends. There are 13 residues in the CDR3. CDR1 and CDR2 from the germline V gene are MDHEN and SYDVKM.

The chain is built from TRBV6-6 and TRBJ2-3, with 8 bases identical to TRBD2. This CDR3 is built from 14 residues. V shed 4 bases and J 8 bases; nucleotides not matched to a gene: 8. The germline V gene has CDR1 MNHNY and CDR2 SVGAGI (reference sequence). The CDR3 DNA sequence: TGTGCCAGCAGTTGGGGACTAGGGTTGGGTACGCAGTATTTT. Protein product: CASSWGLGLGTQYF.

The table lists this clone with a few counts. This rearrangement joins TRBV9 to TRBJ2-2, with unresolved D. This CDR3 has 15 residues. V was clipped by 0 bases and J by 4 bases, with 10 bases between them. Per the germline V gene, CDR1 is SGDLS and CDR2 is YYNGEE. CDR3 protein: CASSVELRGTGELFF. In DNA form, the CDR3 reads TGTGCCAGCAGCGTAGAACTGCGAGGCACCGGGGAGCTGTTTTTT.

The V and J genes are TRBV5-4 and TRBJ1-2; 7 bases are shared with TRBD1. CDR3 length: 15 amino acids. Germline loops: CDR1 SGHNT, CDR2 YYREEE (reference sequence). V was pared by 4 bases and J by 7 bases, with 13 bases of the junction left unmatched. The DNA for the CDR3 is TGTGCCAGCAGCACGAGACAGGGAGGTGTTGCTGGCTACACCTTC. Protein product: CASSTRQGGVAGYTF.

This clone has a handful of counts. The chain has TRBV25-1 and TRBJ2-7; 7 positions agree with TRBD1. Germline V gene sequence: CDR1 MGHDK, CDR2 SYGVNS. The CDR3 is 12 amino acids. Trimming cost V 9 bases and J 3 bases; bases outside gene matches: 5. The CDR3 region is CASNRDSYEQYF. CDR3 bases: TGTGCCAGTAACAGGGACAGCTACGAGCAGTACTTC.

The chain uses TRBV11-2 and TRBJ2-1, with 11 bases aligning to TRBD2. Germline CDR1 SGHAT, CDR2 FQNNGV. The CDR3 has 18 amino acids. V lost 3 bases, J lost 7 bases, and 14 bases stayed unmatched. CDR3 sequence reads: CASSLGQVAGGPRNEQFF. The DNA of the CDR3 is TGTGCCAGCAGCTTGGGCCAGGTAGCGGGAGGGCCGAGGAATGAGCAGTTCTTC.

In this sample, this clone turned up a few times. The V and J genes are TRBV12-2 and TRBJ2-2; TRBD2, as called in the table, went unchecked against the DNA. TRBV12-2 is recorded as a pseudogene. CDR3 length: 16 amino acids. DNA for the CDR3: TGTGCAAGTCGCTGGAGTGCTCCCCCGGCCACCGGGGAGCTGTTTTTT. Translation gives CASRWSAPPATGELFF.

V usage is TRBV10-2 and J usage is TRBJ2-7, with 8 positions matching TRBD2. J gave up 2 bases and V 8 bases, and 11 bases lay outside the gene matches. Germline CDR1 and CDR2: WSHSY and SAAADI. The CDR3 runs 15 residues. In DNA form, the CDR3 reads TGCGCCAGCGGTTCGAGGGCGGGAGGTACCTACGAGCAGTACTTC. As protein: CASGSRAGGTYEQYF.

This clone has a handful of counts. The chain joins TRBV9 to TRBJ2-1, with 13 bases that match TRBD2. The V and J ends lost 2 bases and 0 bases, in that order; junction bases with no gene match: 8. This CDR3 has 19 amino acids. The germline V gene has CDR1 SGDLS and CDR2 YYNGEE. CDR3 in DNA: TGTGCCAGCAGCGTTGGGACTAGCGGGGAGCCCAGCTCCTACAATGAGCAGTTCTTC. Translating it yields CASSVGTSGEPSSYNEQFF.

The CDR3 DNA sequence: TGTGCCAGCAAACGAACAGGCACCTACGAGCAGTACTTC. It specifies CASKRTGTYEQYF. This chain joins TRBV6-5 and TRBJ2-7; D possibly corresponds to TRBD1 (5 bases). Trimming took off 7 bases at V and 2 bases at J, with 12 bases between the two ends. Germline assignment: CDR1 MNHEY and CDR2 SVGAGI. The CDR3 sequence is 13 residues long.

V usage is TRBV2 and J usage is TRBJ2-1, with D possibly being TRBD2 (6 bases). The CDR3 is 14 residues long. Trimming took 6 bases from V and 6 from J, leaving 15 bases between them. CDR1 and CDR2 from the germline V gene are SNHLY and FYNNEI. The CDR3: CASRAYGRGNEQFF. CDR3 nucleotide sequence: TGTGCCAGCAGGGCCTATGGGCGGGGCAATGAGCAGTTCTTC.

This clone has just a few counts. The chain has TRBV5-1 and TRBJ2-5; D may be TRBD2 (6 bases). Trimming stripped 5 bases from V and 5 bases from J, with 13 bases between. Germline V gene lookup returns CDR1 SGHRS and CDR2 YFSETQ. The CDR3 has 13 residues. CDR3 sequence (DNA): TGCGCCAGCAGGGAAGGGAGGCAGGAGACCCAGTACTTC. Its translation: CASREGRQETQYF.

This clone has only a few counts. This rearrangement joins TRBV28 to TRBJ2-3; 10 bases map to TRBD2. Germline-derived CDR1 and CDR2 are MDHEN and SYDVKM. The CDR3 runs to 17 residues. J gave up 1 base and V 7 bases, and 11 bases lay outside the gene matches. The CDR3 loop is CASKPLGLAAGTDTQYF. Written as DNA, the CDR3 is TGTGCCAGCAAGCCACTCGGACTAGCGGCCGGCACAGATACGCAGTATTTT.

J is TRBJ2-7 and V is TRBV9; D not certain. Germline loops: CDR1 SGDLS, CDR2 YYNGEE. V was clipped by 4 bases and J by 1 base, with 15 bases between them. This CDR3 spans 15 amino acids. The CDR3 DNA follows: TGTGCCAGCAGCCCCCAGAACCAGGCATCCTACGAGCAGTACTTC. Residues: CASSPQNQASYEQYF.

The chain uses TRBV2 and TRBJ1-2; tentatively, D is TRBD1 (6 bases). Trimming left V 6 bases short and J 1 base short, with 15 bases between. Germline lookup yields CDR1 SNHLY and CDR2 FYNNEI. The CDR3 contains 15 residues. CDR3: CASSPPGQSNYGYTF. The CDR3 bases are TGTGCCAGCAGCCCTCCGGGACAAAGTAACTATGGCTACACCTTC.